This is a list of T cell receptor beta chains from one sample in a study of blood T cells in healthy people across ages. TCRdb re-analysed the 5' RACE reads in MiXCR, keeping a single row per CDR3 protein. The data contain more than 650,000 distinct CDR3 sequences, around half of them singletons. The specimen sequenced was blood. These receptors came from an elderly man in good health. CDR3s include the opening cysteine and the closing phenylalanine or tryptophan. D genes are given only for firm matches. Rows may omit the clone size; those that give it use once, few, many or a size class.

J gene	V gene	D gene	clone size	CDR3 protein	CDR3 DNA
TRBJ2-3	TRBV12-3/TRBV12-4	TRBD2	few	CASRTSGRGHRYAYF	TGTGCCAGCAGAACCAGCGGGAGAGGGCACAGATACGCGTATTTT
TRBJ2-1	TRBV20-1	TRBD2	-	CSAREASGGINEQFF	TGCAGTGCTAGAGAAGCTAGCGGGGGAATCAATGAGCAGTTCTTC
TRBJ2-1	TRBV9	TRBD2	-	CASSAGVGTSGSNEQFF	TGTGCCAGCAGCGCAGGCGTGGGGACTAGCGGGAGCAATGAGCAGTTCTTC
TRBJ2-1	TRBV24-1	TRBD2	-	CATSDPGTSGNYNEQFF	TGTGCCACCAGTGATCCTGGGACTAGCGGGAACTACAATGAGCAGTTCTTC
TRBJ2-7	TRBV5-1	TRBD1	-	CASSLGGRGQTYEQYF	TGCGCCAGCAGCTTGGGAGGCAGGGGGCAAACCTACGAGCAGTACTTC
TRBJ2-7	TRBV9	TRBD1	-	CASSPQQGIAYEQYF	TGTGCCAGCAGCCCCCAACAGGGGATAGCCTACGAGCAGTACTTC
TRBJ1-4	TRBV2	-	-	CASSTADSTNEKLFF	TGTGCCAGCAGTACAGCCGATTCAACTAATGAAAAACTGTTTTTT
TRBJ2-1	TRBV5-5	-	few	CASSQRIIGVDFAYNEQFF	TGTGCCAGCAGCCAAAGAATTATCGGGGTTGATTTTGCCTACAATGAGCAGTTCTTC
TRBJ1-4	TRBV5-4	-	-	CASSPGGHPKGTNEKLFF	TGTGCCAGCAGCCCCGGGGGACACCCTAAAGGAACTAATGAAAAACTGTTTTTT
TRBJ1-2	TRBV24-1	TRBD1	-	CATSETGTAPSFYGYTF	TGTGCCACCAGTGAGACCGGGACAGCTCCCTCGTTTTATGGCTACACCTTC
TRBJ2-1	TRBV5-1	-	-	CASSLGAGVAKFNEQFF	TGCGCCAGCAGCTTGGGAGCGGGCGTGGCCAAGTTCAATGAGCAGTTCTTC
TRBJ2-1	TRBV5-1	-	-	CASSFAGTLYNEQFF	TGCGCCAGCAGCTTTGCCGGGACTCTCTACAATGAGCAGTTCTTC
TRBJ2-5	TRBV20-1	TRBD1	-	CSAPGGHGETQYF	TGCAGTGCTCCAGGGGGCCATGGAGAGACCCAGTACTTC
TRBJ1-2	TRBV28	-	few	CASRERGVRWGYTF	TGTGCCAGCAGAGAACGGGGAGTCCGGTGGGGCTACACCTTC
TRBJ2-7	TRBV4-2	-	-	CASSQDPTVTLSSSEQYF	TGTGCCAGCAGCCAAGATCCGACAGTCACCCTCAGCTCCTCCGAGCAGTACTTC
TRBJ2-7	TRBV5-6	TRBD1	-	CASSFSTGYYEQYF	TGTGCCAGCAGTTTTTCGACAGGGTACTACGAGCAGTACTTC
TRBJ2-7	TRBV7-2	-	-	CASSRGPVSSYEQYF	TGTGCCAGCAGCAGAGGCCCTGTAAGCTCCTACGAGCAGTACTTC
TRBJ2-3	TRBV29-1	TRBD2	few	CSIQLAGGFSDTQYF	TGCAGCATACAACTAGCGGGAGGGTTTTCAGATACGCAGTATTTT
TRBJ1-2	TRBV27	-	-	CASRVGTNYGYTF	TGTGCCAGCAGGGTAGGGACTAACTATGGCTACACCTTC